Following are 2 T cell receptor beta chains from one sample sequenced in a study of beta chain features in type 1 diabetes. As every portion of the isolated RNA was reverse transcribed, the sequencing read expressed TCRB transcripts. Sequencing used immunoSEQ multiplex PCR; TCRdb keeps in-frame clones, though not all of them. The table lists roughly 450,000 clones, roughly an eighth of them singletons. The specimen was naive CD4+ T cells from blood. These TCRs come from a woman between 18 and 30 years old in good health.

This clone came up a few times. CDR3 nucleotides: TGTGCCAGCAGCTTAGTTGGAACAGCCTCCAACTATGGCTACACCTTC. It is translated as CASSLVGTASNYGYTF. The V call is TRBV7-2, the J call TRBJ1-2; D call uncertain. In germline, CDR1 is SGHTA, CDR2 FQGNSA. The CDR3 runs to 16 residues. Trimming pared 1 base from V and 2 bases from J, leaving 14 bases between.

The V and J genes are TRBV27 and TRBJ2-5; D assignment may be TRBD1 or TRBD2 (5 bases each). V was pared by 6 bases and J by 2 bases, with 10 bases between. The CDR3 is 13 residues long. Germline CDR1 reads MNHEY; CDR2 reads SMNVEV (reference sequence). DNA for the CDR3: TGTGCCAGCAGGGGGACGCAGCAAGAGACCCAGTACTTC. Protein product: CASRGTQQETQYF.